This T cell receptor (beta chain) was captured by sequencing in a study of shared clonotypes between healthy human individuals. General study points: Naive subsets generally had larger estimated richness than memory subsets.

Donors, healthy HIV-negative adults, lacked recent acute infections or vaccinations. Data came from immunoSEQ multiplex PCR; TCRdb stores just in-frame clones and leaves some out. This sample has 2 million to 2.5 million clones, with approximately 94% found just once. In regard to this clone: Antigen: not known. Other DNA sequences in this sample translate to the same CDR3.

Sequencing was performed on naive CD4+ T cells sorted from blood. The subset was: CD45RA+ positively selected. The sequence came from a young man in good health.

The CDR3 nucleotides read TGTGCCAGCTCACCACAGGGGGCGAGCTCCTACGAGCAGTACTTC. Residues: CASSPQGASSYEQYF. The chain recombines TRBV18 with TRBJ2-7, with TRBD1 matching over 7 bases. J lost 0 bases, V lost 1 base, and 3 bases had no gene match. The CDR3 is made up of 15 amino acids. Germline CDR1 and CDR2: KGHSH and LQKENI. The full variable domain, with the rest looked up from reference TRBV18 and TRBJ2-7, is NAGVMQNPRHLVRRRGQEARLRCSPMKGHSHVYWYRQLPEEGLKFMVYLQKENIIDESGMPKERFSAEFPKEGPSILRIQQVVRGDSAAYFCASSPQGASSYEQYFGPGTRLTVT.